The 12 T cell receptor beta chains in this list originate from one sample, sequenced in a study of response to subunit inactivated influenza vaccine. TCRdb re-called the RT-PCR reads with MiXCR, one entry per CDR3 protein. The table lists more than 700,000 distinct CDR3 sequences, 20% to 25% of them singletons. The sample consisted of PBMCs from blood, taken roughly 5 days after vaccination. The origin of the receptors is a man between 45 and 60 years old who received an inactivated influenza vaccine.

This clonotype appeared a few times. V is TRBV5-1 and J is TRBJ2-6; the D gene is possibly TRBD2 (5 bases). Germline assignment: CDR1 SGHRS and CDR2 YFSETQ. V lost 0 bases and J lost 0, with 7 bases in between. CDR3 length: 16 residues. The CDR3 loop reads CASSLAEGSGANVLTF. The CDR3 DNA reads TGCGCCAGCAGCTTGGCCGAGGGCTCTGGGGCCAACGTCCTGACTTTC.

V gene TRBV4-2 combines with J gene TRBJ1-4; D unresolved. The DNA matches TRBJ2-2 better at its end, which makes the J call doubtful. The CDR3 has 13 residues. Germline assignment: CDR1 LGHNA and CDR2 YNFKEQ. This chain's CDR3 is CASSQTSARELFF. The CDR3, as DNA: TGTGCCAGCAGCCAGACGTCCGCCCGGGAGCTGTTTTTT.

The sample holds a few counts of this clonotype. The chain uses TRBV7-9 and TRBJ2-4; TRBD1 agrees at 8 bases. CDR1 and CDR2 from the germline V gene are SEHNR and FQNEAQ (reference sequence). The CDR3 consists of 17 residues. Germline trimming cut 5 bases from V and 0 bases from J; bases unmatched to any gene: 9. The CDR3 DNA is TGTGCCAGCAGCCTGGGACAGGCGGAACTAGCCAAAAACATTCAGTACTTC. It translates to CASSLGQAELAKNIQYF.

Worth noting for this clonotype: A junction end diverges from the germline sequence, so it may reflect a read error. This CDR3 reads CASSQSSGSARETQCF. Written as DNA, the CDR3 is TGCGCCAGCAGCCAGAGTAGCGGGAGTGCGAGGGAGACCCAGTGCTTC. The chain uses TRBV5-1 and TRBJ2-5, with 9 nucleotides matching TRBD2. Germline lookup yields CDR1 SGHRS and CDR2 YFSETQ. The CDR3 consists of 16 residues.

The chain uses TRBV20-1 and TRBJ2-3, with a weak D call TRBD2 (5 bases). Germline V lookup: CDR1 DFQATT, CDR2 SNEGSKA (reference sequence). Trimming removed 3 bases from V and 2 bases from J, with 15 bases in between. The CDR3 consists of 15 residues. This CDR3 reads CSARPYERITDTQYF. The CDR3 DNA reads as TGCAGTGCTAGGCCGTACGAGCGGATCACAGATACGCAGTATTTT.

The CDR3 sequence is CASILGRGNTEAFF. The CDR3 region has the DNA TGTGCCAGCATCCTTGGGAGGGGGAACACTGAAGCTTTCTTT. V and J are TRBV7-2 and TRBJ1-1; possible D gene TRBD1, 5 bases. The V end lost 7 bases, the J end lost 1 base, and 13 bases lay between the germline ends. The CDR3 loop spans 14 amino acids. CDR1 SGHTA and CDR2 FQGNSA come from the germline V gene.

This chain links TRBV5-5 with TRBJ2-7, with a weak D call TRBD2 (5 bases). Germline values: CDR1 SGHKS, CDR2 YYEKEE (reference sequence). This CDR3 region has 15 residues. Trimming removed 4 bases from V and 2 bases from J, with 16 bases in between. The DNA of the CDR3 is TGTGCCAGCAGCGCGCTTCTTAAGCGGCCCTACGAGCAGTACTTC. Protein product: CASSALLKRPYEQYF.

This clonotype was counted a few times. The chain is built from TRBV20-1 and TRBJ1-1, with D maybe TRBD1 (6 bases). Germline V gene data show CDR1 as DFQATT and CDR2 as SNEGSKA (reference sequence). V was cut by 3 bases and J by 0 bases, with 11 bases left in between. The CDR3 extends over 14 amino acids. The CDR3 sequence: CSARATGMNTEAFF. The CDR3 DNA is TGCAGTGCTAGGGCGACAGGAATGAACACTGAAGCTTTCTTT.

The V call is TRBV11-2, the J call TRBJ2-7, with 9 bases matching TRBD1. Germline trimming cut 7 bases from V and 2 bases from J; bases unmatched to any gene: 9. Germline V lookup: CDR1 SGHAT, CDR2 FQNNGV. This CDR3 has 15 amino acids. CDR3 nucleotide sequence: TGTGCCAGCAAGAATCCCCGGGACAGGGCCTACGAGCAGTACTTC. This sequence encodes CASKNPRDRAYEQYF.

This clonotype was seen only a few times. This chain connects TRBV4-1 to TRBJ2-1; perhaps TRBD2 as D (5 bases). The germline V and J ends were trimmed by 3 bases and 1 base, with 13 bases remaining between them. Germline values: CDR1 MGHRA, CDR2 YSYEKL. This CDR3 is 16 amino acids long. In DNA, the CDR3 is TGCGCCAGCAGCCAGTTACTAGATCTATCCTACAATGAGCAGTTCTTC. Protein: CASSQLLDLSYNEQFF.

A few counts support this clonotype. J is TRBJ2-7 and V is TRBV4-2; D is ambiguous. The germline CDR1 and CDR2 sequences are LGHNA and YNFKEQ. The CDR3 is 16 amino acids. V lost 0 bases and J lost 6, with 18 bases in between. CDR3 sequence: CASSQEGITGKIEQYF. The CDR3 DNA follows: TGTGCCAGCAGCCAAGAAGGGATAACTGGGAAAATCGAGCAGTACTTC.

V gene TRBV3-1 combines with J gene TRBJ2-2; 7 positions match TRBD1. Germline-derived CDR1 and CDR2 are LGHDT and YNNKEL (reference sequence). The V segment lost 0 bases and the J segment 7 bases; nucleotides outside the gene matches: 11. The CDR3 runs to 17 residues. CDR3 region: CASSQDLYRGVGGELFF. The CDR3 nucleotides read TGTGCCAGCAGCCAAGACCTTTACAGGGGAGTGGGCGGGGAGCTGTTTTTT.